This T cell receptor (beta chain) was obtained from a study of neoadjuvant anti-PD-1 for oral cavity cancer. The time point here: after neoadjuvant nivolumab, at surgical resection. The CDR3 length is 13 residues. Germline lookup yields CDR1 MNHEY and CDR2 SMNVEV (reference sequence). Trimming took off 9 bases at V and 5 bases at J, with 16 bases between the two ends. The method was immunoSEQ multiplex PCR; TCRdb's version includes in-frame clones alone and lacks a portion of them. The table shows around 35,000 clones, with more than 35% occurring only once. This clone is medium-sized (0.01 to 0.1%). This TCR was recovered from a person aged 35-79 years with oral cavity squamous cell carcinoma. The sequences come from tumor tissue, collected after nivolumab (anti-PD-1) treatment. The J gene is TRBJ1-1, the V gene TRBV27; the D gene is possibly TRBD1 (5 bases). The CDR3 region has the DNA TGTGCCAGTGGGGAAGGGGCATGGACTGAAGCTTTCTTT. This sequence encodes CASGEGAWTEAFF.